These 16 T cell receptor beta chains were all obtained from the same sample, sequenced in a study of graft-versus-host responses after intestinal transplantation (dated by TCRdb to the early 2020s). Library construction relied on the immunoSEQ multiplex PCR assay. What TCRdb holds here is the immuneACCESS table cut down to in-frame rearrangements. Part of the clones is not present; checked against another copy, under half of the missing clones reflect an unresolved V gene, and the others are unexplained. For this sample the table gives tens of thousands of clones, of which about 95% were detected only once. Together, the top ten hold more than 0.15% of the sample. Reading the label with the study, this specimen's time point is: cells obtained before transplantation from donor or recipient. No cognate antigen is known for these TCRs. Sequencing was performed on unstimulated CD4+ T cells sorted from spleen or lymph node cells, taken before transplant. These receptors were taken from a human donor who was the organ donor for an intestinal transplant.

The V gene is TRBV7-9, the J gene TRBJ2-6; D might be TRBD1 (6 bases). Between the trimmed V and J ends, which lost 1 base and 2 bases, there was a span of 12 bases. Germline values: CDR1 SEHNR, CDR2 FQNEAQ (reference sequence). The CDR3 runs 17 residues. The CDR3 DNA reads TGTGCCAGCAGCTTAGTTCGACAGGAGGCTGGGGCCAACGTCCTGACTTTC. It encodes CASSLVRQEAGANVLTF.

CDR3 loop: CASSLQTGLQETQYF. The CDR3 nucleotides read TGTGCCAGCAGCTTACAGACAGGTCTTCAAGAGACCCAGTACTTC. J is TRBJ2-5 and V is TRBV7-2; weak D call: TRBD1 (6 bases). CDR3 length equals 15 residues. V shed 2 bases and J shed 2 bases, with 12 bases lying between them. Looked up from germline, CDR1 is SGHTA and CDR2 is FQGNSA. Variable domain in full (rest from reference TRBV7-2 and TRBJ2-5): GAGVSQSPSNKVTEKGKDVELRCDPISGHTALYWYRQSLGQGLEFLIYFQGNSAPDKSGLPSDRFSAERTGGSVSTLTIQRTQQEDSAVYLCASSLQTGLQETQYFGPGTRLLVL.

The chain links TRBV4-1 to TRBJ1-3; no definite D call. Trimming pared 4 bases from V and 2 bases from J, leaving 21 bases between. The CDR3 is 18 residues long. The germline V gene encodes CDR1 MGHRA and CDR2 YSYEKL. CDR3 sequence reads: CASSPSRQPLSPGNTIYF. The CDR3 nucleotides read TGCGCCAGCAGCCCGTCAAGACAACCACTCTCCCCTGGAAACACCATATATTTT.

The chain recombines TRBV5-1 with TRBJ2-5; TRBD2 matches 8 bases. The CDR3 spans 13 residues. V lost 2 bases, J lost 3 bases, and 0 bases stayed unmatched. Germline-derived CDR1 and CDR2 are SGHRS and YFSETQ. Written as DNA, the CDR3 is TGCGCCAGCAGCTTTAGCGGGGAAGAGACCCAGTACTTC. Its translation is CASSFSGEETQYF.

The chain joins TRBV5-1 to TRBJ2-3; 11 positions agree with TRBD2. Germline CDR1 and CDR2: SGHRS and YFSETQ. The trim removed 0 bases at V and 5 bases at J, leaving 8 bases unmatched. The CDR3 has 17 amino acids. CDR3 region: CASSLDSSGGVKDTQYF. The CDR3, as DNA: TGCGCCAGCAGCTTGGATAGTAGCGGGGGGGTAAAAGATACGCAGTATTTT. The whole variable domain, filled in from reference TRBV5-1 and TRBJ2-3, reads KAGVTQTPRYLIKTRGQQVTLSCSPISGHRSVSWYQQTPGQGLQFLFEYFSETQRNKGNFPGRFSGRQFSNSRSEMNVSTLELGDSALYLCASSLDSSGGVKDTQYFGPGTRLTVL.

This chain joins TRBV5-1 and TRBJ2-2, with 7 nucleotides matching TRBD2. Per the germline V gene, CDR1 is SGHRS and CDR2 is YFSETQ. V was pared by 0 bases and J by 2 bases, with 4 bases of the junction left unmatched. The CDR3 totals 16 residues. The CDR3 DNA is TGCGCCAGCAGCTTGGCGCTAGCGGAAAACACCGGGGAGCTGTTTTTT. Protein sequence: CASSLALAENTGELFF.

The V and J genes are TRBV6-4 and TRBJ2-2; 9 nucleotides align to TRBD2. CDR3 length: 15 residues. The ends lost 3 bases at V and 7 bases at J; junction bases unmatched: 6. Germline CDR1 MRHNA, CDR2 SNTAGT. CDR3 sequence reads: CASSDLAGKVGELFF. CDR3 in DNA: TGTGCCAGCAGTGATCTAGCGGGGAAGGTCGGGGAGCTGTTTTTT.

This clone was picked up one time. The rearrangement uses TRBV5-4 and TRBJ1-4; D gene ambiguous. The CDR3 contains 15 residues. Germline CDR1 is SGHNT and CDR2 is YYREEE (reference sequence). Between the trimmed V and J ends, which lost 5 bases and 0 bases, there was a span of 11 bases. This CDR3 reads CASSSAVATNEKLFF. In nucleotides, the CDR3 is TGTGCCAGCAGTTCGGCGGTTGCAACTAATGAAAAACTGTTTTTT. The variable domain in full, with the rest retrieved from reference TRBV5-4 and TRBJ1-4, is ETGVTQSPTHLIKTRGQQVTLRCSSQSGHNTVSWYQQALGQGPQFIFQYYREEENGRGNFPPRFSGLQFPNYSSELNVNALELDDSALYLCASSSAVATNEKLFFGSGTQLSVL.

This chain uses TRBV28 with TRBJ2-1, with unresolved D. This CDR3 contains 15 residues. Germline V gene data show CDR1 as MDHEN and CDR2 as SYDVKM. V lost 6 bases and J 0 bases, leaving 12 bases between the germline ends. This chain's CDR3 is CASSTTWSSYNEQFF. In nucleotides, the CDR3 is TGTGCCAGCAGCACTACCTGGAGCTCCTACAATGAGCAGTTCTTC.

J is TRBJ1-1 and V is TRBV7-2, with TRBD1 as a possible D gene (5 bases). The V gene lost 5 bases and the J gene lost 5 bases, with 12 bases spanning the gap. Germline V gene data show CDR1 as SGHTA and CDR2 as FQGNSA. The CDR3 spans 13 residues. The CDR3 region has the DNA TGTGCCAGCAGCGAGCAGGGCGCAACTGAAGCTTTCTTT. Its translation is CASSEQGATEAFF.

This chain links TRBV6-1 with TRBJ1-1, with TRBD1 matching over 8 bases. The trim removed 4 bases at V and 11 bases at J, leaving 9 bases unmatched. Germline CDR1 reads MNHNS; CDR2 reads SASEGT. The CDR3 covers 13 residues. The CDR3 bases are TGTGCCAGCAGTGGCGGACAGGGTCTCTGGGCTTTCTTT. Protein: CASSGGQGLWAFF.

This chain links TRBV27 with TRBJ1-5, with 7 bases lining up with TRBD1. The germline CDR1 and CDR2 sequences are MNHEY and SMNVEV (reference sequence). The J segment lost 8 bases and the V segment lost 5 bases, leaving 12 bases of the junction unmatched. This CDR3 comprises 15 residues. The CDR3 nucleotides are TGTGCCAGCAGTCCCTCGGGACAGATGAAAAAGCCCCAGCATTTT. Translation: CASSPSGQMKKPQHF.

This rearrangement joins TRBV5-8 to TRBJ1-5; 9 nucleotides agree with TRBD1. V was clipped by 2 bases and J by 4 bases; unmatched bases: 7. Germline V gene sequence: CDR1 SGHTS, CDR2 YDEGEE. This CDR3 spans 16 amino acids. The CDR3 DNA follows: TGTGCCAGCAGCTTATCTCCGGGACAGGGTAATCAGCCCCAGCATTTT. Translating it yields CASSLSPGQGNQPQHF.

The V call is TRBV2, the J call TRBJ2-5; 8 nucleotides line up with TRBD1. The tail of the sequence fits TRBJ2-7 better, so the J call may be wrong. From germline, CDR1 is SNHLY and CDR2 FYNNEI. The CDR3 has 14 amino acids. CDR3 protein: CASREDRDLYEQYF. The CDR3 DNA reads TGTGCCAGCAGGGAGGACAGGGATCTTTACGAGCAGTACTTC.

The J gene is TRBJ2-1, the V gene TRBV7-2; D might be TRBD1 or TRBD2, each matching 5 bases. This CDR3 region has 13 residues. V gave up 1 base and J gave up 13 bases, with 14 bases separating them. Germline V gives CDR1 SGHTA, CDR2 FQGNSA. CDR3 amino acids: CASSLGDPLGQFF. CDR3 DNA sequence: TGTGCCAGCAGCTTAGGGGACCCCTTAGGTCAGTTCTTC.

This clone came up once. The V call is TRBV14, the J call TRBJ1-3; 7 positions agree with TRBD1. Per the germline V gene, CDR1 is SGHDN and CDR2 is FVKESK. The CDR3 has 16 amino acids. Unmatched junction bases numbered 8, after V lost 4 bases and J lost 2 bases. The CDR3 region is CASSLLTGFAGNTIYF. The CDR3 nucleotides read TGTGCCAGCAGCCTACTGACAGGGTTTGCTGGAAACACCATATATTTT. The variable domain in full, completed from reference TRBV14 and TRBJ1-3, reads EAGVTQFPSHSVIEKGQTVTLRCDPISGHDNLYWYRRVMGKEIKFLLHFVKESKQDESGMPNNRFLAERTGGTYSTLKVQPAELEDSGVYFCASSLLTGFAGNTIYFGEGSWLTVV.